The 11 T cell receptor beta chains below come from one sample, sequenced in a study of graft-versus-host responses after intestinal transplantation. Some clones are missing from TCRdb's copy, which holds only in-frame ones; the method was immunoSEQ multiplex PCR. The data contain approximately 25,000 clones, roughly four fifths of them singletons. These receptors have no known antigen. The sample was unstimulated CD8+ T cells sorted from spleen or lymph node cells, taken before transplant. The origin of the receptors is a human donor who was the organ donor for an intestinal transplant.

V and J are TRBV12-5 and TRBJ2-1; a weak D match, TRBD2 (5 bases). Trimming pared 2 bases from V and 8 bases from J, leaving 13 bases between. This CDR3 comprises 14 residues. Germline V gene sequence: CDR1 LGHNT, CDR2 FRNRAP. In nucleotides, the CDR3 is TGTGCTAGTGGTTTGTCTCGGGGTCTCTATGAGCAGTTCTTC. As protein: CASGLSRGLYEQFF.

The chain is built from TRBV14 and TRBJ2-1; 7 bases agree with TRBD2. Germline-derived CDR1 and CDR2 are SGHDN and FVKESK. The junction had 5 bases not matched to a gene; V was cut back by 4 bases and J by 5 bases. The length of the CDR3 is 14 residues. The DNA of the CDR3 is TGTGCCAGCAGCCCAGGACTAGGCCACAATGAGCAGTTCTTC. Translated, it gives CASSPGLGHNEQFF.

The J gene is TRBJ2-7, the V gene TRBV15; 8 bases agree with TRBD1. V shed 2 bases and J 5 bases; nucleotides not matched to a gene: 5. Germline loops: CDR1 LNHNV, CDR2 YYDKDF (reference sequence). CDR3 length: 14 residues. The CDR3 DNA reads as TGTGCCACCAGCAGATCAGGGGGCGGGAACGAGCAGTACTTC. Protein product: CATSRSGGGNEQYF.

This chain uses TRBV2 with TRBJ2-1; D not resolved. The CDR3 length is 12 residues. Germline CDR1 is SNHLY and CDR2 is FYNNEI. Trimming took off 1 base at V and 6 bases at J, with 4 bases between the two ends. The CDR3 loop is CASSEGGNEQFF. The CDR3 bases are TGTGCCAGCAGTGAAGGAGGCAATGAGCAGTTCTTC.

This clone was detected only once. V gene TRBV4-3 combines with J gene TRBJ2-2, with a possible D match to TRBD1 (6 bases). The CDR3 is made up of 15 amino acids. With 1 base removed from V and 0 bases from J, the gap between germline ends came to 6 bases. CDR1 is LGHNA, CDR2 YSLEER, per germline. In DNA, the CDR3 is TGCGCCAGCAGCCAAGGGACAGCGAACACCGGGGAGCTGTTTTTT. This translates into CASSQGTANTGELFF.

The J gene is TRBJ1-5, the V gene TRBV6-1; the D gene is possibly TRBD1 (5 bases). Looked up from germline, CDR1 is MNHNS and CDR2 is SASEGT. V was pared by 1 base and J by 7 bases, with 14 bases between. The CDR3 extends over 15 amino acids. CDR3 sequence: CASSEGQFSGQPQHF. CDR3 in DNA: TGTGCCAGCAGTGAAGGGCAGTTCTCAGGGCAGCCCCAGCATTTT.

The chain has TRBV5-4 and TRBJ2-3; D may match TRBD1 or TRBD2 (5 bases each). Between the trimmed V and J ends, which lost 0 bases and 3 bases, there was a span of 8 bases. Germline assignment: CDR1 SGHNT and CDR2 YYREEE (reference sequence). This CDR3 has 14 amino acids. CDR3 in amino acids: CASSLGDETDTQYF. In DNA, the CDR3 is TGTGCCAGCAGCTTGGGGGACGAGACAGATACGCAGTATTTT.

The chain recombines TRBV7-9 with TRBJ1-1; D uncertain. V was cut by 5 bases and J by 9 bases, with 13 bases left in between. Germline V lookup: CDR1 SEHNR, CDR2 FQNEAQ (reference sequence). This CDR3 contains 12 residues. This CDR3 is CASSPTGVQAFF. CDR3 bases: TGTGCCAGCAGCCCGACGGGCGTTCAAGCTTTCTTT. Together with reference TRBV7-9 and TRBJ1-1, the CDR3 gives the full variable domain: DTGVSQNPRHKITKRGQNVTFRCDPISEHNRLYWYRQTLGQGPEFLTYFQNEAQLEKSRLLSDRFSAERPKGSFSTLEIQRTEQGDSAMYLCASSPTGVQAFFGQGTRLTVV.

The chain recombines TRBV2 with TRBJ1-6, with D perhaps TRBD1 (6 bases). The germline V gene encodes CDR1 SNHLY and CDR2 FYNNEI. The CDR3 covers 14 residues. V was trimmed by 3 bases and J by 11 bases, leaving 14 bases between them. In DNA form, the CDR3 reads TGTGCCAGCAGTGAGACAGGACAAGGGACACCCCTCCACTTT. Residues: CASSETGQGTPLHF.

This chain connects TRBV2 to TRBJ2-1, with D possibly TRBD1 on 6 matching bases. The V and J ends lost 8 bases and 8 bases respectively, with 19 bases between them. Germline V gene sequence: CDR1 SNHLY, CDR2 FYNNEI. This CDR3 has 14 amino acids. CDR3 coding DNA: TGTGCCAGCCCGAAGTCAGGGGCTAGAGATGAGCAGTTCTTC. It translates to CASPKSGARDEQFF.

This chain joins TRBV30 and TRBJ1-1, with no clear D. There are 14 residues in the CDR3. Per the germline V gene, CDR1 is GTSNPN and CDR2 is SVGIG (reference sequence). The germline V and J ends were trimmed by 5 bases and 5 bases, with 18 bases remaining between them. CDR3 DNA sequence: TGTGCCTGGGGTTTGGTGGAGTATCGAACTGAAGCTTTCTTT. Its protein product is CAWGLVEYRTEAFF.